The 5 T cell receptor beta chains presented below share a single source sample, sequenced in a study of OX40 agonist ivuxolimab in advanced cancers. The protocol was immunoSEQ multiplex PCR, while the TCRdb copy is restricted to in-frame clones and leaves out a portion. The sample consists of some 66,000 clones, around 87% of them appearing once. Here the sequenced sample was CD4+ or CD8+ T cells sorted from blood, taken in a trial of the OX40 agonist ivuxolimab. The receptors derive from an adult with an advanced solid tumor such as melanoma, head and neck, liver or kidney cancer.

V is TRBV10-3 and J is TRBJ2-5; 14 bases match TRBD2. This CDR3 comprises 18 residues. Trimming at V came to 0 bases and at J to 4 bases, leaving 7 bases not matched to a gene. Germline CDR1 reads ENHRY; CDR2 reads SYGVKD. The CDR3 DNA follows: TGTGCCATCAGTGAGTCTGATCCAGGACTAGCGGGGGGAGAGACCCAGTACTTC. As protein: CAISESDPGLAGGETQYF.

The chain combines TRBV18 with TRBJ1-3; TRBD1 matches 9 bases. Germline V lookup: CDR1 KGHSH, CDR2 LQKENI. The CDR3 runs to 15 residues. V dropped 0 bases and J dropped 7; count of bases not matched to a gene: 4. The CDR3 spells CASSPPDRGWNTIYF. The DNA of the CDR3 is TGTGCCAGCTCACCACCCGACAGGGGGTGGAACACCATATATTTT.

The chain is built from TRBV19 and TRBJ2-1, with D perhaps given as TRBD1 or TRBD2 (6 bases each). The CDR3 is made up of 17 amino acids. Germline V gene lookup returns CDR1 LNHDA and CDR2 SQIVND (reference sequence). With 1 base removed from V and 9 bases from J, the gap between germline ends came to 22 bases. CDR3 protein: CASSIGTGAKYNGEQFF. The DNA for the CDR3 is TGTGCCAGTAGTATAGGAACGGGGGCGAAATACAACGGTGAGCAGTTCTTC.

This chain joins TRBV7-9 and TRBJ2-6; 9 bases line up with TRBD1. The ends lost 5 bases at V and 6 bases at J; junction bases unmatched: 11. The CDR3 covers 17 residues. Germline CDR1 and CDR2: SEHNR and FQNEAQ (reference sequence). This CDR3 reads CASSPQSTGGLANVLTF. The CDR3 coding sequence is TGTGCCAGCAGCCCCCAATCTACAGGGGGCCTGGCCAACGTCCTGACTTTC.

The table lists this clone with a count of one. The J gene is TRBJ1-2, the V gene TRBV6-1; D gene unclear. CDR3 length: 12 amino acids. The V gene lost 6 bases and the J gene lost 6 bases, with 11 bases spanning the gap. Per the germline V gene, CDR1 is MNHNS and CDR2 is SASEGT. The CDR3 DNA reads TGTGCCAGCAGCCGCACTAGAGATGGCTACACCTTC. Amino acid sequence: CASSRTRDGYTF.